This TCR beta chain derives from a study of blood T cell repertoires in COVID-19 (dated by TCRdb to the early 2020s). With regard to the full study: Samples from collaborators originated in the United States, Italy and Spain and spanned both the acute and convalescent phases of COVID-19. The material from the prospective study consisted of cDNA or gDNA derived from T cells, B-cell-depleted T cells, or PBMCs. Subjects who had been exposed to COVID-19, were actively infected with it, or had recovered from it provided the deeply sampled blood TCRbeta repertoires that made up the dataset. The repertoires were made available in a free public database intended to serve as a resource for research on the immune response to SARS-CoV-2. Samples were obtained from the ongoing ImmuneRACE study (first 160 participants) and from 950 to 1,500 subjects provided by 6 global collaborators. Sample metadata almost always included a de-identified subject ID, COVID-19 status, age in years and sex. HLA class I and class II types, where available, came from metadata supplied by the sample provider rather than from assay-based typing.

TCRbeta CDR3 regions were amplified from genomic DNA by means of the immunoSEQ Assay, a bias-controlled multiplex PCR. In the source study's methods: The number of nucleated cells in each sample was estimated from the amplification of reference gene primers within the assay. To quantify the absolute abundance of each unique TCRbeta CDR3 rearrangement, sequence reads were collapsed and filtered. For each sample, productive Simpson clonality was calculated as the square root of Simpson's diversity index across productive rearrangements. The immuneACCESS repertoire file appears here via TCRdb, limited to in-frame rearrangements. These files lack a portion of the clones; in checked studies, under half of the deficit traces to unresolved V genes, and the cause of the others is not known. V, J and clone size are taken as reported in that table, and D and trimming were inferred from the DNA itself. In all, the sample holds a few hundred thousand clones, and roughly 86% of those were seen once. Around 2.5% of the sample goes to the ten largest clones.

V is clipped by 2 bases and J by 6 bases, and the sequence between their germline boundaries is 7 bases long. The CDR3, from cysteine to phenylalanine, totals 12 residues. The retained sequence is limited to the CDR3, 36 bases, with the frame set at the first base. Points the paper makes about the study in general: The quantity of clinical and demographic metadata differed by source and by participant and was supplied without curation.

In regard to this clone: What this receptor recognizes is not known. One base away there is no much larger clone; base qualities are not given.

The collaborating institutions used their own protocols to collect whole blood in K2EDTA tubes. For TCRbeta analysis, collaborators shipped samples as frozen whole blood, isolated PBMCs, or DNA extracted from either of those sample types. This clonotype was sampled from a woman aged 45-65 years with acute or convalescent COVID-19. The sample taken for sequencing was peripheral blood. The rearranged segments are TRBV12-3 or TRBV12-4 and TRBJ1-2, with the D gene uncertain. For the CDR3, the sequence is CASSLSGNGYTF. At the DNA level, the sequence is TGTGCCAGCAGTTTATCGGGGAATGGCTACACCTTC.